This T cell receptor beta chain was captured in a study of blood T cells in healthy people across ages. A second 7 to 11 cycle PCR used barcoded and J-beta primers. TCRdb passed the 5' RACE reads through MiXCR, listing each CDR3 protein once. Here the sample spans about 1.8 million distinct CDR3 sequences, around 50% being singletons. The CDR3 is 14 amino acids. Looked up from germline, CDR1 is DFQATT and CDR2 is SNEGSKA (reference sequence). V lost 2 bases and J 3 bases, leaving 11 bases between the germline ends. A word on this clonotype: Its antigen is unknown.

Overall study results and limits: In the absence of known donor CMV status, changes in expanded clonotypes were possibly confounded. Among T cells, TCR beta diversity per million cells dropped roughly linearly as age rose.

Peripheral blood samples of around 11 milliliters were drawn from each donor. The chain joins TRBV20-1 to TRBJ2-4, with a possible D match to TRBD2 (5 bases). The sample consisted of blood. The origin of this receptor is a woman aged 35 to 49 in good health. The CDR3 reads CSARSLEGKNIQYF. Written as DNA, the CDR3 is TGCAGTGCTAGATCACTAGAAGGCAAAAACATTCAGTACTTC.